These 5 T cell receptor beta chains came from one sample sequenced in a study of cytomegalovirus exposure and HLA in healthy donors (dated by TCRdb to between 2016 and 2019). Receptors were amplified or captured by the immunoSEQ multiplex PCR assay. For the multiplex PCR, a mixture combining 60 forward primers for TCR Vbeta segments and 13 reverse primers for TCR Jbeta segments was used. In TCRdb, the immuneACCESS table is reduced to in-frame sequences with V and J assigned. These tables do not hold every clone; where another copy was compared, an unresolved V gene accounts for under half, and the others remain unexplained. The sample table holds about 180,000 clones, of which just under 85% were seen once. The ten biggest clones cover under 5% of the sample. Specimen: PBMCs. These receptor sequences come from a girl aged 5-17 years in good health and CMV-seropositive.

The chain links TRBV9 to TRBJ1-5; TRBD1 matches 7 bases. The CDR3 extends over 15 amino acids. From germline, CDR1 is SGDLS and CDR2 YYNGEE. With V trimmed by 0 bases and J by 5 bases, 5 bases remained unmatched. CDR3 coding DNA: TGTGCCAGCAGCGTAGGGGGCCAGGGGGATCAGCCCCAGCATTTT. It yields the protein CASSVGGQGDQPQHF.

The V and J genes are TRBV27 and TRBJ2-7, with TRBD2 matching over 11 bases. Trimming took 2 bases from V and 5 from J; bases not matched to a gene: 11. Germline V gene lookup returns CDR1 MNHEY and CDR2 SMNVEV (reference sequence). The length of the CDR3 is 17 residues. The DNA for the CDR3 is TGTGCCAGCAGTTTAATCCCCCTAGCGGGGGGTATCGACGAGCAGTACTTC. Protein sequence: CASSLIPLAGGIDEQYF.

The CDR3 DNA reads as TGTGCCAGCAGTGAGGGCTCCTACGAGCAGTACTTC. This encodes CASSEGSYEQYF. The V call is TRBV6-5, the J call TRBJ2-7, with D possibly matching TRBD2 (5 bases). The CDR3 runs 12 residues. Trimming stripped 5 bases from V and 0 bases from J, with 5 bases between. Germline assignment: CDR1 MNHEY and CDR2 SVGAGI.

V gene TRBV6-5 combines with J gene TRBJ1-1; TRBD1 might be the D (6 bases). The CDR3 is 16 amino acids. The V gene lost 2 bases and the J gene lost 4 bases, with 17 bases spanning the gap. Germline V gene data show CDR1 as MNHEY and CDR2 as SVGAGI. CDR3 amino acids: CASSYTSTGQSTEAFF. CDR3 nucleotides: TGTGCCAGCAGTTACACCTCGACAGGCCAGAGCACTGAAGCTTTCTTT.

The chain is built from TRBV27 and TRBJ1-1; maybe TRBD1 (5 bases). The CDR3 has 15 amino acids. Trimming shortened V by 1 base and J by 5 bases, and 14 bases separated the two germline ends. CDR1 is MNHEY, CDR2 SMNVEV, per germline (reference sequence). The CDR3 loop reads CASSLLRGVWTEAFF. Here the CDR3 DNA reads TGTGCCAGCAGTTTATTGCGGGGGGTTTGGACTGAAGCTTTCTTT.